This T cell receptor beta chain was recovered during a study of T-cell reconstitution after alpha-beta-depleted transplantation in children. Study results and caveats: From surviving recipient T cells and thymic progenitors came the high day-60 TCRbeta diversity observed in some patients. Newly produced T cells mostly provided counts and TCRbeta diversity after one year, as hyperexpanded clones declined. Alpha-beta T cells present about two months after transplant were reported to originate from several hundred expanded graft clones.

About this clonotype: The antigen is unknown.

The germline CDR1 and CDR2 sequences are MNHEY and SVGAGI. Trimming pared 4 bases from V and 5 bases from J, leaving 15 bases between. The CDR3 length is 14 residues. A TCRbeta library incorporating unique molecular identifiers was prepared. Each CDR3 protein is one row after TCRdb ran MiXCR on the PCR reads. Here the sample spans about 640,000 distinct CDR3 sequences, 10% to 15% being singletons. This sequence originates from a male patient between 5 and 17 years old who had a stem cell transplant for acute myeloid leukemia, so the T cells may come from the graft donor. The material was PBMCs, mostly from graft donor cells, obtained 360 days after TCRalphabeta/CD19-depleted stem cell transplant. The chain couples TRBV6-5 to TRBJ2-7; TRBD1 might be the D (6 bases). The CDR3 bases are TGTGCCAGCAGTTCCGGACAGACCGAGGACGAGCAGTACTTC. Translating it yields CASSSGQTEDEQYF.